This note documents a single T cell receptor (beta chain) sequence. Its antigen is still unknown. These data are taken from a study of breast tumors, draining lymph nodes, adjacent tissues. The CDR3 loop spans 17 amino acids. V lost 5 bases, J lost 2 bases, and 16 bases stayed unmatched. Germline V gene data show CDR1 as DFQATT and CDR2 as SNEGSKA (reference sequence). Axillary draining lymph nodes of breast cancer patients supplied the node samples. Overall study findings and caveats: Compared with lymph nodes, tumors were less diverse; compared with nontumor tissue, more. Findings are consistent with lymph node origin and intratumoral expansion of most tumor T cells. Luminal-like breast cancer showed significantly greater tumor-nontumor repertoire similarity than basal-like breast cancer did. Tumor T cell lymph node origin was a supported hypothesis, not proven.

MiXCR, applied by TCRdb to the multiplex PCR reads, yields one record per CDR3 protein. The sample contains about 140,000 distinct CDR3 sequences, over 25% of which appear only once. V usage is TRBV20-1 and J usage is TRBJ2-5, with 8 bases lining up with TRBD1. Input material: axillary lymph node tissue. The clonotype originates from a female donor with breast cancer. Some clones in this sample may be carry-over from other donors' samples. CDR3: CSAEGGRGPGRQETQYF. DNA of the CDR3: TGCAGTGCTGAGGGGGGCAGGGGGCCGGGGAGGCAAGAGACCCAGTACTTC.